The 30 T cell receptor beta chains below were found in one sample sequenced in a study of blood T cell repertoires in COVID-19. Here immunoSEQ multiplex PCR was the method, and the copy in TCRdb shows in-frame clones only, minus some. The sample lists approximately 350,000 clones; about 93% were seen once. Specimen: peripheral blood. These TCRs come from a woman younger than 30 who had recovered from COVID-19.

The V and J genes are TRBV18 and TRBJ1-5; no clear D. The CDR3 runs 15 residues. Germline V gene sequence: CDR1 KGHSH, CDR2 LQKENI. The V and J ends lost 3 bases and 3 bases respectively, with 12 bases between them. This CDR3 reads CASSPGAGLNQPQHF. CDR3 nucleotides: TGTGCCAGCTCACCGGGAGCCGGGCTCAATCAGCCCCAGCATTTT.

The genes are TRBV14 and TRBJ2-5, with 7 bases lining up with TRBD2. Germline V gene sequence: CDR1 SGHDN, CDR2 FVKESK. The length of the CDR3 is 19 residues. V was pared by 3 bases and J by 0 bases, with 16 bases of the junction left unmatched. This CDR3 is CASSHHTLGQRENQETQYF. Here the CDR3 DNA reads TGTGCCAGCAGCCATCATACCCTTGGCCAGCGGGAAAACCAAGAGACCCAGTACTTC.

This chain links TRBV27 with TRBJ2-2; 11 bases are a match to TRBD2. V was clipped by 5 bases and J by 4 bases; unmatched bases: 6. Germline V gives CDR1 MNHEY, CDR2 SMNVEV (reference sequence). The length of the CDR3 is 16 residues. The CDR3 loop is CASSGLAGGVTGELFF. The DNA of the CDR3 is TGTGCCAGCAGTGGGTTAGCGGGAGGGGTCACCGGGGAGCTGTTTTTT.

V and J are TRBV3-1 (or the pseudogene TRBV3-2) and TRBJ2-5; TRBD2 might be the D (6 bases). The CDR3 is made up of 15 amino acids. The V and J ends lost 4 bases and 5 bases respectively, with 17 bases between them. CDR1 and CDR2 from the germline V gene are LGHDT and YNNKEL (reference sequence). CDR3 DNA sequence: TGTGCCAGCAGCCGCCTTGAGGGTCGGGAGGAGACCCAGTACTTC. It translates to CASSRLEGREETQYF.

This chain links TRBV12-3 or TRBV12-4 with TRBJ2-5; D is uncertain. The V end was cut by 2 bases, the J end by 5 bases, with 9 bases between. This CDR3 has 13 amino acids. In nucleotides, the CDR3 is TGTGCCAGCAGTTTATCGCGATATGAGACCCAGTACTTC. It codes for CASSLSRYETQYF.

The CDR3 DNA is TGTGCCAGCAATGAGGTGGGGAAGACTAGCGGGGGGAAAGAGACCCAGTACTTC. This gives the protein CASNEVGKTSGGKETQYF. The rearrangement joins TRBV2 to TRBJ2-5; 13 nucleotides agree with TRBD2. Unmatched junction bases numbered 14, after V lost 7 bases and J lost 3 bases. This CDR3 spans 18 amino acids. Germline V gene lookup returns CDR1 SNHLY and CDR2 FYNNEI.

The chain couples TRBV7-2 to TRBJ2-1; TRBD2 might be the D (6 bases). Per germline, CDR1 SGHTA and CDR2 FQGNSA. This CDR3 comprises 16 residues. V gave up 2 bases and J gave up 0 bases, with 11 bases separating them. DNA of the CDR3: TGTGCCAGCAGCTTATTTAGCGGAAGCTCCTACAATGAGCAGTTCTTC. Encoded protein: CASSLFSGSSYNEQFF.

This clone was picked up one time. This chain joins TRBV14 and TRBJ1-2; TRBD1 matches at 7 bases. Germline V lookup: CDR1 SGHDN, CDR2 FVKESK. The CDR3 has 12 amino acids. Trimming cost V 8 bases and J 4 bases; bases outside gene matches: 4. The CDR3 DNA follows: TGTGCCAGCGGGGGACAGCTCTATGGCTACACCTTC. This translates into CASGGQLYGYTF.

V gene TRBV3-1 (or the pseudogene TRBV3-2) combines with J gene TRBJ1-1; D ambiguous. CDR3 length: 14 residues. Trimming took 1 base from V and 1 from J, leaving 7 bases between them. Germline V CDR1 and CDR2: LGHDT, YNNKEL (reference sequence). The CDR3 DNA reads TGTGCCAGCAGCCAAGTGTCCAGGAACACTGAAGCTTTCTTT. Protein: CASSQVSRNTEAFF.

This chain uses TRBV5-4 with TRBJ2-6; the D gene is possibly TRBD1 (5 bases). This CDR3 region has 16 residues. Germline V lookup: CDR1 SGHNT, CDR2 YYREEE (reference sequence). Trimming cost V 2 bases and J 4 bases, with 13 bases left between them. The CDR3 loop is CASSFKGAAGANVLTF. The CDR3 DNA sequence: TGTGCCAGCAGCTTCAAAGGGGCGGCCGGGGCCAACGTCCTGACTTTC.

The V and J genes are TRBV25-1 and TRBJ2-3, with TRBD2 matching 7 bases. The V segment lost 6 bases and the J segment 10 bases; nucleotides outside the gene matches: 4. Germline V CDR1 and CDR2: MGHDK, SYGVNS. This CDR3 has 11 residues. CDR3 region: CASSGLDAQYF. DNA for the CDR3: TGTGCCAGCAGCGGACTAGACGCGCAGTATTTT.

This chain uses TRBV7-2 with TRBJ2-2, with 9 positions matching TRBD2. In germline, CDR1 is SGHTA, CDR2 FQGNSA. The CDR3 is 17 residues long. V lost 2 bases to trimming and J lost 7 bases; unmatched junction nucleotides: 11. CDR3 protein: CASSLLASGKGDGELFF. CDR3 nucleotides: TGTGCCAGCAGCTTATTGGCTAGCGGGAAGGGAGACGGGGAGCTGTTTTTT.

This chain uses TRBV7-6 with TRBJ1-4; 11 bases line up with TRBD1. With 5 bases clipped from V and 8 bases from J, the junction kept 13 bases outside the gene matches. The CDR3 length is 17 residues. The V gene's germline CDR1 is SGHVS and CDR2 FNYEAQ. CDR3 sequence: CASSPGQGAVIIEKLFF. CDR3 nucleotides: TGTGCCAGCAGCCCTGGACAGGGGGCGGTCATAATCGAAAAACTGTTTTTT.

The chain is built from TRBV29-1 and TRBJ2-1; 7 nucleotides line up with TRBD2. This CDR3 has 14 amino acids. In germline, CDR1 is SQVTM, CDR2 ANQGSEA. V shed 7 bases and J 3 bases; nucleotides not matched to a gene: 9. CDR3 sequence: CSARTSVSYNEQFF. Here the CDR3 DNA reads TGCAGCGCACGAACTAGCGTAAGCTACAATGAGCAGTTCTTC.

This sequence joins TRBV30 and TRBJ2-1; D is uncertain. Germline values: CDR1 GTSNPN, CDR2 SVGIG (reference sequence). The ends were cut back, 4 bases at V and 0 bases at J, with 4 bases in the middle. The CDR3 is made up of 12 amino acids. CDR3 loop: CAWTVSYNEQFF. CDR3 sequence (DNA): TGTGCCTGGACGGTCTCCTACAATGAGCAGTTCTTC.

The V gene is TRBV7-8, the J gene TRBJ2-1; D gene uncertain. The V gene lost 3 bases and the J gene lost 3 bases, with 12 bases spanning the gap. CDR3 length: 15 residues. The germline gives CDR1 SGHVS, CDR2 FQNEAQ. The CDR3 DNA follows: TGTGCCAGCAGCTTTTTTACCGCGCGCTACAATGAGCAGTTCTTC. Translating it yields CASSFFTARYNEQFF.

The chain carries TRBV3-1 (or the pseudogene TRBV3-2) and TRBJ1-4, with 11 bases that match TRBD1. V was pared by 3 bases and J by 7 bases, with 4 bases of the junction left unmatched. CDR1 and CDR2 (germline): LGHDT, YNNKEL (reference sequence). The CDR3 contains 15 residues. The CDR3, as DNA: TGTGCCAGCAGCCAGGCCGGGACAGGGGGTGAAAAACTGTTTTTT. This translates into CASSQAGTGGEKLFF.

The gene calls are TRBV28 and TRBJ1-3; 7 bases line up with TRBD1. Germline V lookup: CDR1 MDHEN, CDR2 SYDVKM. There are 15 residues in the CDR3. The V segment lost 3 bases and the J segment 4 bases; nucleotides outside the gene matches: 6. DNA of the CDR3: TGTGCCAGCAGTTTTACAGGGGTCAGCGGAAACACCATATATTTT. As protein: CASSFTGVSGNTIYF.

This chain links TRBV29-1 with TRBJ2-5; no definite D call. CDR3 size: 11 residues. Germline V gene lookup returns CDR1 SQVTM and CDR2 ANQGSEA. V was pared by 5 bases and J by 5 bases, with 9 bases between. The CDR3: CSVTESETQYF. CDR3 DNA sequence: TGCAGCGTTACTGAATCGGAGACCCAGTACTTC.

CDR3 loop: CASSLFRGVNNSPLHF. The CDR3 DNA reads as TGTGCCAGCAGTTTATTCCGGGGGGTTAATAATTCACCCCTCCACTTT. The V gene is TRBV28, the J gene TRBJ1-6, with D possibly matching TRBD1 (5 bases). Germline V lookup: CDR1 MDHEN, CDR2 SYDVKM. Trimming cost V 1 base and J 5 bases, with 12 bases left between them. The CDR3 length is 16 residues.

This clone was counted once. J is TRBJ2-3 and V is TRBV11-3; 12 nucleotides match TRBD2. V trimming: 1 base; J trimming: 3 bases; junction bases outside the gene matches: 5. Germline lookup yields CDR1 SGHNT and CDR2 YENEEA. The CDR3 is made up of 17 amino acids. The DNA of the CDR3 is TGTGCCAGCAGCTTAGGACTAGCGGGAGTACTAACAGATACGCAGTATTTT. Translation: CASSLGLAGVLTDTQYF.

The rearrangement links TRBV7-2 to TRBJ2-3; 9 positions match TRBD2. CDR1 and CDR2 from the germline V gene are SGHTA and FQGNSA. The CDR3 covers 14 residues. Trimming took 5 bases from V and 6 from J; bases not matched to a gene: 6. The CDR3 DNA follows: TGTGCCAGCAGCGTTAGCGGGAGTCCCGATACGCAGTATTTT. The encoded protein is CASSVSGSPDTQYF.

This clone was detected once. The chain recombines TRBV11-2 with TRBJ2-7, with 10 positions matching TRBD1. Germline lookup yields CDR1 SGHAT and CDR2 FQNNGV. The CDR3 consists of 14 residues. The CDR3 loop reads CGVRDGTGEGEQYV. CDR3 coding DNA: TGTGGTGTTAGAGACGGGACAGGGGAAGGGGAGCAGTACGTC.

CDR3 amino acids: CASSAPGQAYGYTF. CDR3 nucleotides: TGTGCCAGCAGTGCGCCGGGACAGGCCTATGGCTACACCTTC. The chain uses TRBV6-2 or TRBV6-3 and TRBJ1-2; 8 bases fit TRBD1. CDR1 and CDR2 (germline): MNHEY, SVGEGT. CDR3 length: 14 amino acids. The J segment lost 4 bases and the V segment lost 5 bases, leaving 6 bases of the junction unmatched.

This rearrangement joins TRBV10-3 to TRBJ1-5; 7 bases agree with TRBD1. Germline CDR1 is ENHRY and CDR2 is SYGVKD. The ends lost 9 bases at V and 1 base at J; junction bases unmatched: 6. The CDR3 has 14 amino acids. CDR3 loop: CAISGGVSNQPQHF. The CDR3, as DNA: TGTGCCATTTCAGGGGGTGTGAGCAATCAGCCCCAGCATTTT.

J is TRBJ2-1 and V is TRBV4-3, with 14 nucleotides matching TRBD2. Per the germline V gene, CDR1 is LGHNA and CDR2 is YSLEER. The V gene end was trimmed by 4 bases and the J gene end by 9 bases; junction bases not matched to a gene: 5. The CDR3 covers 15 residues. CDR3 coding DNA: TGCGCCAGCAGCCCAGGGACTAGCGGGAGTGGTGAGCAGTTCTTC. Its translation: CASSPGTSGSGEQFF.

The gene calls are TRBV11-3 and TRBJ2-1; D perhaps matches TRBD2 (6 bases). CDR3 length: 16 amino acids. CDR1 SGHNT and CDR2 YENEEA come from the germline V gene. The V gene lost 3 bases and the J gene lost 1 base, with 13 bases spanning the gap. CDR3 coding DNA: TGTGCCAGCAGCTTCCCCGGGACTCCTTCCTACAATGAGCAGTTCTTC. This sequence encodes CASSFPGTPSYNEQFF.

The V and J genes are TRBV6-1 and TRBJ1-1; possible D gene TRBD1, 6 bases. V lost 6 bases and J 0 bases, leaving 23 bases between the germline ends. The CDR3 length is 18 residues. Germline-derived CDR1 and CDR2 are MNHNS and SASEGT. This CDR3 is CASSETQDSLTVNTEAFF. The CDR3 DNA sequence: TGTGCCAGCAGCGAAACACAGGACAGCCTAACTGTGAACACTGAAGCTTTCTTT.

The gene calls are TRBV6-2 or TRBV6-3 and TRBJ1-2; perhaps TRBD1 as D (6 bases). Per the germline V gene, CDR1 is MNHEY and CDR2 is SVGEGT. The CDR3 is 14 residues long. Trimming stripped 8 bases from V and 1 base from J, with 14 bases between. This CDR3 is CASGRDTLNYGYTF. The CDR3 nucleotides read TGTGCCAGCGGCCGGGACACTCTTAACTATGGCTACACCTTC.

For this clone: This CDR3 is also generated by other DNA sequences in the sample. The V gene is TRBV27, the J gene TRBJ1-2, with 10 bases lining up with TRBD1. The germline gives CDR1 MNHEY, CDR2 SMNVEV (reference sequence). With V trimmed by 3 bases and J by 7 bases, 5 bases remained unmatched. CDR3 size: 14 residues. CDR3 sequence: CASSFSTGGGGYTF. In DNA, the CDR3 is TGTGCCAGCAGTTTCTCGACAGGGGGCGGTGGCTACACCTTC.